This TCR beta chain was identified during a study of T cell clonality in common variable immunodeficiency (dated by TCRdb to 2013 to 2016). General conclusions and limits of the study: Reportedly, TCRbeta sequences from CVID had fewer deletions and N-nucleotide insertions, and highly modified clones with 13 or more V deletions were absent from CVID. Correlations between repertoire features and clinical complications were limited by patient heterogeneity within the CVID cohort. According to the authors, finding the cause of the higher clonality in CVID would require sequencing the repertoires of T cell subpopulations. Healthy controls shared more TCRbeta clones with each other than CVID subjects shared among themselves (p < 0.0001). Even though DNA input was equal, the average per sample came to about 74,000 unique sequences for controls compared with approximately 29,000 for CVID samples. TCRbeta clonality was higher in CVID subjects than in healthy controls (t-test p = 0.018), and the increase was most characteristic of about a third of subjects.

Equivalent amounts of genomic DNA from CVID and control samples were used as sequencing input. For every sample, a 60 bp segment covering the rearranged TCRbeta CDR3 region was amplified and then sequenced. The immunoSEQ assay, a bias-corrected multiplex PCR combined with high-throughput sequencing, was used to amplify TCRbeta. Turning to the authors' computational methods: Each unique nucleotide sequence was treated as a clone and annotated with V, D and J genes, copy number and frequency. Sequences were labeled productive if in frame, and non-productive if out of frame or containing stop codons. As previously described, clonality was calculated on the basis of Shannon's entropy. The predicted amino acid sequences of productive clones were used to derive mean CDR3 Kyte-Doolittle hydropathy. The R hclust function was used to hierarchically cluster scaled V gene usage with Manhattan distance and complete linkage. To assess clone sharing by CDR3 amino acid sequence, 12 repertoires per group were resampled over 100 rounds. Repertoires were searched for 70 published EBV-specific and around 230 published CMV-specific TCRbeta sequences. A couple of CVID samples yielding fewer than 10,000 sequences were excluded from analysis, leaving under 50 CVID repertoires. In its TCRdb copy, this immuneACCESS table keeps in-frame sequences only and misses some clones. Where compared with another copy, unresolved V genes explain less than half of these, and the others have no known cause. V, J and clone size are those of that table, while D and trimming were read from the DNA. The table notes 55,000 to 65,000 clones here, none of them singletons. The ten largest clones take up about 1.5% of the sample.

A distance of 11 bases separates the germline ends of V and J, which lose 2 bases and 0 bases respectively. Inclusive of the bounding cysteine and phenylalanine, the CDR3 is 15 residues long. The DNA has 36 bases, all within the CDR3, and is read from base 1. CDR1 and CDR2 were assigned from the germline V gene (reference sequence) as SEHNR and FQNEAQ. Most of the CVID patients and most of the healthy controls were of Caucasian heritage. From each donor, about 4.5 to 9 ml of heparinized peripheral whole blood was collected. TCRbeta CDR3 repertoires were sequenced from genomic DNA of adults with common variable immune deficiency (CVID) and healthy adult controls. There were approximately 22 healthy adult volunteers in the control group (around twelve female and ten or so male), ranging in age from roughly 23 to 70 years, with a mean age of around 31. Diluted blood was subjected to density centrifugation over Hypaque 1077 or Ficoll-Paque for isolation of peripheral blood mononuclear cells. Genomic DNA was obtained from unsorted mononuclear cells through either Qiagen column purification or a centrifugation-based method.

In the case of this clone: It lacks a known antigen. The read ends 3 residues shy of where the CDR3 ends; the end is completed using the germline J gene.

This sequence originates from a person aged 18 to 75 in good health. The sample was peripheral blood mononuclear cells. The rearranged chain carries TRBV7-9 and TRBJ2-7, with an unclear D gene assignment. The DNA read from the CDR3 is TGTGCCAGCAGCTTATATTCGGGTCTCTCCTACGAG. It codes for CASSLYSGLSYE. The CDR3 in its entirety is CASSLYSGLSYEQYF.